This T cell receptor beta chain was identified during a study of OX40 agonist ivuxolimab in advanced cancers. About the research overall: Each patient was given ivuxolimab into a vein every 2 weeks, at 0.01 to 10 mg/kg. Age averaged about 66 years (range roughly 23 to 85), and around 87% were male. Broader study findings: There was clonal expansion of CD4+ and CD8+ blood T cells by week 6 at 0.1 to 3.0 mg/kg.

Sequenced by immunoSEQ multiplex PCR; TCRdb stores in-frame clones only, minus some. Of about 63,000 clones listed, 80% to 90% are singletons. The length of the CDR3 is 23 residues. Details on this clone: Its antigen is not known.

Cycle 7 day 1, cycle 4 day 1, and baseline were the timepoints at which blood was sampled. The receptor comes from an adult with an advanced solid tumor such as melanoma, head and neck, liver or kidney cancer. Here the sequenced sample was CD4+ or CD8+ T cells sorted from blood, taken in a trial of the OX40 agonist ivuxolimab. The chain is built from TRBV21-1 and TRBJ1-1. TRBV21-1 is termed a pseudogene. CDR3 sequence (DNA): TGTGCCAGCAGCAAAAATCCTACACGAGGTAATTACGGAAGGGGGGATGTAGGCACTGAAGCTTTCTTT. As protein: CASSKNPTRGNYGRGDVGTEAFF.